The source of this TCR beta chain is a study of tumor-infiltrating lymphocytes in primary liver carcinoma (dated by TCRdb to 2016 to 2017). Notes on the research overall: Hepatocellular carcinoma (four) or combined HCC and intrahepatic cholangiocarcinoma (one) was present in the five patients, who were three men and two women aged 30 to 69 years. Each sample produced roughly 3.65 to 7.5 million productive TCRbeta reads, and read depth showed no significant difference between tissue types. A total of around 35 specimens from 5 patients went through TCRbeta repertoire sequencing, namely 25 tumor regions, 5 adjacent noncancerous liver tissues and 5 peripheral blood samples. Agilent mRNA microarray profiling was performed on the approximately 26 tumor region samples to relate TCRbeta repertoire diversity to the local molecular phenotype. TCRbeta repertoire sequencing, expression microarrays and whole-exome sequencing were combined in the study across five regions of each liver tumor, with adjacent normal tissue and blood also included. High reproducibility was observed for the technical replicate repertoires, with mean shared-clone rates around 0.9 and correlation coefficients above 0.95. The five patients had tumors staged T1-T3 N0M0, with maximum diameters ranging from roughly 4.2 to 11 cm. Summary of the overall study and its limitations: Pairs of tumor regions showed greater repertoire overlap (mean roughly 36%) than tumor-adjacent pairs (about 17%) or tumor-blood pairs (around 15%), which is consistent with antigen-driven expansion. Only the TCR beta chain was sequenced, so true repertoire diversity is likely underestimated because unpaired alpha chains were not captured. Since the samples were bulk and unsorted, there was no way to compare CD4+ and CD8+ T cell repertoires. Only roughly 7-24% of top clones appeared in all five regions of a tumor, which suggests that tumor-infiltrating T cells are spatially heterogeneous. Compared with blood, tumors had a significantly larger share of the repertoire taken up by the top 250 clones (p = 0.039). The study included only a handful of patients, and the authors note findings should be validated in a larger study.

Notes on this clonotype: What this receptor recognizes is not known. A much larger clone lies one base from this, so it may be a read error.

Without any cell sorting, total RNA and DNA were extracted together from around 20-30 mg of bulk tissue using the AllPrep DNA/RNA mini kit. Roughly 5 patients with histopathologically diagnosed primary liver carcinoma underwent surgical resection in China between late 2015 and 2016. At the time of sampling, the patients were treatment-naive and had chronic HBV infection. Each tumor was sampled at five spatially separated regions: the tumor centre plus the superior, inferior, left-lateral and right-lateral poles. Histological examination found more than 80% viable tumor cells in every tumor sample. Fresh tumor and adjacent tissue pieces were bisected, with one half stored in RNAlater at -80 degrees C and the other half sent for histology. A constant-region primer and ProtoScript II reverse transcriptase were used to reverse-transcribe TCRbeta-specific cDNA from around 540 ng total RNA. TCRbeta libraries were built with three nested multiplex PCR rounds, a slightly modified ARM-PCR procedure. A final 25-cycle PCR with Deep VentR polymerase added sample barcodes and Illumina adapters. Before sequencing, amplicons of 200-500 bp were gel-purified using a QIAquick gel extraction kit. An Illumina HiSeq 2500 was used to sequence the TCRbeta amplicons, generating 250-bp paired-end reads. The authors' pipeline ran thus. Quality trimming of reads was performed with Trimmomatic v0.33, and paired reads were merged with FLASH v1.2.11 so that full CDR3 sequences could be recovered. MiGEC v1.2.1b assigned V, D and J germline segments to the rearranged TCRbeta sequences. Clonotype statistics and Shannon-Wiener diversity indices were calculated with VDJtools v1.0.0. To reduce sampling bias, subsequent analyses other than the diversity analysis used only the 250 most abundant clonotypes in each sample. TCRdb itself trimmed the public reads at Q25 with fastp, ran MiXCR and retained productive beta chains. Each CDR3 protein appears once, grouped with its most common genes and DNA. TCRdb, not the authors, supplied the V and J calls. The sample has fewer than 200,000 distinct CDR3 sequences on record, about 85% of them singletons. The top ten hold about a sixth of the sample.

This clonotype was sampled from a man in his forties with primary liver carcinoma and hepatitis B virus infection. The sample was tumor tissue from primary liver carcinoma.

The CDR3 sequence is CASSLEYETASTEAFF. In nucleotide form, the sequence is TGTGCCAGCAGCTTAGAATATGAGACAGCAAGTACTGAAGCTTTCTTT. This chain joins TRBV7-9 to TRBJ1-1, with TRBD1 perhaps the D gene, on 5 matching bases. CDR1 and CDR2, per the germline V gene (reference sequence), are SEHNR and FQNEAQ. V is shortened by 1 base, J by 5 bases, and the region joining them spans 17 bases. From its cysteine to its phenylalanine, the CDR3 spans 16 amino acids. The entry retains the CDR3 DNA only, 48 bases that are in frame from base 1.